This entry concerns a single T cell receptor beta chain. Germline V lookup: CDR1 LNHDA, CDR2 SQIVND (reference sequence). The CDR3 runs to 15 residues. Trimming removed 2 bases from V and 5 bases from J; junction bases left unmatched: 3. The source of the sample is a study of OX40 agonist ivuxolimab in advanced cancers. Study summary: Patients received intravenous ivuxolimab every 2 weeks at 0.01 to 10 mg/kg.

Using immunoSEQ multiplex PCR, the repertoire was profiled, and TCRdb retains in-frame clones only, with some absent. The repertoire has some 48,000 clones, approximately 79% of them found once; the top ten carry about 1.9%. Sample: CD4+ or CD8+ T cells sorted from blood, taken in a trial of the OX40 agonist ivuxolimab. V gene TRBV19 combines with J gene TRBJ1-2; 12 bases map to TRBD1. This sequence originates from an adult with an advanced solid tumor such as melanoma, head and neck, liver or kidney cancer. The chain's CDR3 is CASSIPGQGAYGYTF. In DNA form, the CDR3 reads TGTGCCAGTAGTATACCGGGACAGGGGGCGTATGGCTACACCTTC.